Included here is one T cell receptor (beta chain) sequence, with context. Data came from immunoSEQ multiplex PCR; TCRdb stores just in-frame clones and leaves some out. The table includes about 180,000 clones, around 90% detected once. The sample originates from a study of control samples from healthy donors and cancer patients. CDR3 length: 12 residues. V was cut by 6 bases and J by 3 bases, with 7 bases left in between. Germline V lookup: CDR1 MNHEY, CDR2 SVGAGI. The clonotype comes from a woman aged 45-59 years in good health. The chain recombines TRBV6-5 with TRBJ2-3, with D perhaps matching TRBD2 (5 bases). Sequencing was performed on blood. The CDR3 DNA follows: TGTGCCAGCAGGGGAGCTACAGATACGCAGTATTTT. This sequence encodes CASRGATDTQYF.